The source of this T cell receptor (beta chain) is a study of T-cell memory formation after mild COVID-19. MiXCR, run by TCRdb on the 5' RACE reads, gives a single entry per CDR3 protein. The data show approximately 290,000 distinct CDR3 sequences, approximately 19% seen once. Germline lookup yields CDR1 LNHDA and CDR2 SQIVND (reference sequence). The ends were cut back, 0 bases at V and 2 bases at J, with 15 bases in the middle. The CDR3 has 17 residues. Only a few counts were recorded for this clonotype. The receptor was derived from a man younger than 35 who had mild COVID-19 (a few samples of this study predate the infection). Cell type and time point are not known. Sequenced: PBMCs or a T cell subset sorted from them (not recorded which). V gene TRBV19 combines with J gene TRBJ2-3; no definite D call. CDR3 region: CASSIDRQDDNTDTQYF. Written as DNA, the CDR3 is TGTGCCAGTAGTATAGATCGCCAGGACGACAACACAGATACGCAGTATTTT.